Listed below are T cell receptor beta chains from one sample, sequenced in a study of T cells expressing NK-cell markers. Reanalyzing the 5' RACE reads, TCRdb keeps one entry per CDR3 protein, without DNA. Its table lists fewer than 400,000 distinct CDR3 sequences. The sequenced material came from blood T cells: a sorted CD56 or NKG2C T cell subset, CD4+ or CD8+ T cells, or bulk PBMC T cells (not recorded which). The receptors derive from a woman in her forties or fifties in good health. Each CDR3 is given with its conserved first and last residue.

CDR3: CASGFSTGELFF
V: TRBV12-5
J: TRBJ2-2

CDR3: CASSQDEGGQVQETQYF
V: TRBV4-1
J: TRBJ2-5

CDR3: CASSQRLAGGPAEQFF
V: TRBV11-2
J: TRBJ2-1

CDR3: CSVRDPQGISYEQYF
V: TRBV29-1
J: TRBJ2-7

CDR3: CASSRPGSNYGYTF
V: TRBV2
J: TRBJ1-2

CDR3: CATSREPGPHYNEQFF
V: TRBV15
J: TRBJ2-1

CDR3: CSVEGSGSSYEQYF
V: TRBV29-1
J: TRBJ2-7

CDR3: CSVLNLAGGPETQYF
V: TRBV29-1
J: TRBJ2-5

CDR3: CATGTGRDNEQFF
V: TRBV10-3
J: TRBJ2-1

CDR3: CASSQTSGLGNSPLHF
V: TRBV3-1
J: TRBJ1-6

CDR3: CAISGGLYEQFF
V: TRBV15
J: TRBJ2-1

CDR3: CASSQEGLAGAYEQYF
V: TRBV4-1
J: TRBJ2-7

CDR3: CASSLEGSLAKNIQYF
V: TRBV5-1
J: TRBJ2-4

CDR3: CASSLWTPSTRNLYEQYF
V: TRBV7-2
J: TRBJ2-7